These 9 T cell receptor beta chains were sequenced from one sample in a study of Ad26.COV2.S vaccination and SARS-CoV-2 variants (dated by TCRdb to the early 2020s). The library was made by the immunoSEQ multiplex PCR assay. TCRdb's version of the immuneACCESS table is confined to in-frame rearrangements and falls short of the full clone set. An unresolved V gene accounts for under half of the shortfall where checked; the remainder is of unknown origin. This sample holds some 390,000 clones; around nine tenths were observed only once. Approximately 1.9% of the sample is in the top ten clones. This sample's treatment or condition label indicates: 19 received Ad26.COV2.S at low or high dose, single or two shots; about 5 received placebo; per-sample allocation not given. Repertoires of vaccine and placebo recipients were sequenced from samples taken on day 63 after the first injection. Sequenced here: peripheral blood, sampled in a trial of Ad26.COV2.S vaccine versus placebo. These receptors originate from a person between 18 and 65 years old who received the Ad26.COV2.S COVID-19 vaccine or a placebo.

The chain employs TRBV14 and TRBJ2-1; 8 bases map to TRBD2. CDR1 and CDR2 from the germline V gene are SGHDN and FVKESK. V was pared by 8 bases and J by 12 bases, with 12 bases of the junction left unmatched. The CDR3 extends over 13 amino acids. In DNA, the CDR3 is TGTGCCAGCCCCGGCGGGAGGAGGGGGGGGCAGTTCTTC. Its translation is CASPGGRRGGQFF.

This chain joins TRBV28 and TRBJ2-7; 9 positions agree with TRBD2. Germline CDR1 MDHEN, CDR2 SYDVKM. With V trimmed by 8 bases and J by 2 bases, 10 bases remained unmatched. CDR3 length: 15 amino acids. CDR3: CASGPYSGSTYEQYF. The CDR3 DNA reads as TGTGCCAGCGGGCCCTATAGCGGGAGCACCTACGAGCAGTACTTC.

The J gene is TRBJ2-1, the V gene TRBV6-4; 12 nucleotides align to TRBD2. Germline lookup yields CDR1 MRHNA and CDR2 SNTAGT. V lost 6 bases and J lost 6; bases outside the gene matches: 9. The length of the CDR3 is 16 residues. The CDR3 DNA is TGTGCCAGCAGCGTGACTAGCGGGAGCCTTCTCAATGAGCAGTTCTTC. Encoded protein: CASSVTSGSLLNEQFF.

At least ten counts were recorded for this clone. This chain connects TRBV28 to TRBJ2-7, with D tentatively TRBD1 (6 bases). V was cut by 2 bases and J by 2 bases, with 13 bases left in between. The CDR3 is made up of 15 amino acids. The germline V gene has CDR1 MDHEN and CDR2 SYDVKM. The CDR3 loop is CASSLDRKGPYEQYF. CDR3 coding DNA: TGTGCCAGCAGTTTAGACAGGAAAGGACCCTACGAGCAGTACTTC.

CDR3 in amino acids: CATKTSGTGELFF. CDR3 coding DNA: TGTGCCACCAAGACTAGCGGCACCGGGGAGCTGTTTTTT. The rearrangement joins TRBV12-3 or TRBV12-4 to TRBJ2-2; 9 nucleotides match TRBD2. The CDR3 runs to 13 residues. The junction had 4 bases not matched to a gene; V was cut back by 10 bases and J by 4 bases.

J is TRBJ2-7 and V is TRBV7-2; D is possibly TRBD2 (5 bases). Per the germline V gene, CDR1 is SGHTA and CDR2 is FQGNSA. This CDR3 is built from 15 residues. The V gene lost 6 bases and the J gene lost 1 base, with 16 bases spanning the gap. CDR3: CASRLFAGASYEQYF. CDR3 DNA: TGTGCCAGCAGGTTGTTTGCGGGCGCTTCCTACGAGCAGTACTTC.

This chain connects TRBV28 to TRBJ1-2, with 10 bases lining up with TRBD1. With V trimmed by 7 bases and J by 8 bases, 7 bases remained unmatched. CDR1 and CDR2 (germline): MDHEN, SYDVKM. CDR3 length: 13 amino acids. The CDR3 loop reads CASTYDRGLGYTF. The CDR3 DNA is TGTGCCAGCACCTACGACAGGGGGCTCGGCTACACCTTC.

This chain joins TRBV9 and TRBJ2-1; 8 bases line up with TRBD2. The J segment lost 8 bases and the V segment lost 6 bases, leaving 13 bases of the junction unmatched. Germline V CDR1 and CDR2: SGDLS, YYNGEE. There are 15 residues in the CDR3. The CDR3 region has the DNA TGTGCCAGCACCAGAATGGGACTAGACTCGGATGAGCAGTTCTTC. It encodes CASTRMGLDSDEQFF.

The V and J genes are TRBV5-1 and TRBJ2-7, with 13 bases that match TRBD2. The CDR3 totals 20 residues. Losses at the gene ends were 0 bases for V and 4 bases for J; bases not matched to a gene: 16. Germline CDR1 is SGHRS and CDR2 is YFSETQ. In DNA, the CDR3 is TGCGCCAGCAGCTTGGTGGTACTAGCGGGAGGGCCCGGAGACAGATACGAGCAGTACTTC. It encodes CASSLVVLAGGPGDRYEQYF.